This T cell receptor (beta chain) was sequenced for a study of cytomegalovirus exposure and HLA in healthy donors. Findings and caveats of the study: A later examination showed that TCR association rates differed by HLA locus, with DRB1 most and HLA-C fewest.

Use of 60 Vbeta and 13 Jbeta primers characterized the PCR. Assay used: immunoSEQ multiplex PCR; TCRdb lists only in-frame clones, some missing. The table shows 200,000 to 250,000 clones, with around 80% occurring only once. Note on this clone: The antigen is not known. At the DNA level, this CDR3 is encoded by other sequences in the same sample as well.

Germline CDR1 reads SNHLY; CDR2 reads FYNNEI. The CDR3 contains 13 residues. The V and J ends lost 6 bases and 3 bases, in that order; junction bases with no gene match: 2. Sequencing input: PBMCs. The chain is built from TRBV2 and TRBJ1-5, with TRBD1 identical over 7 bases. The receptor comes from a male donor in good health and CMV-seronegative. The CDR3 protein is CASRDRSNQPQHF. The CDR3 DNA sequence: TGTGCCAGCAGGGACAGGTCCAATCAGCCCCAGCATTTT.